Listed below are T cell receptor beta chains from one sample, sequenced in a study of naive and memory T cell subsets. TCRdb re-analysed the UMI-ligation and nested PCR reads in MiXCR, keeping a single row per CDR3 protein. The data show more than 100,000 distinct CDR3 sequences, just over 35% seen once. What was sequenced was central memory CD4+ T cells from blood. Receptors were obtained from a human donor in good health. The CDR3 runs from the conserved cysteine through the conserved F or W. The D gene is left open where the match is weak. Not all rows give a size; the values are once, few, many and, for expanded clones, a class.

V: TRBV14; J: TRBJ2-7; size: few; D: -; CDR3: CASSLGQISYEQYF; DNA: TGTGCCAGCAGCCTCGGACAGATTTCCTACGAGCAGTACTTC
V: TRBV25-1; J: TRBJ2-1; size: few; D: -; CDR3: CASSQRDYYNEQFF; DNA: TGTGCCAGCAGCCAGCGAGACTACTACAATGAGCAGTTCTTC
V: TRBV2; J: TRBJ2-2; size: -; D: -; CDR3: CASNAALSGTGELFF; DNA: TGTGCCAGCAATGCGGCCCTTAGTGGGACCGGGGAGCTGTTTTTT
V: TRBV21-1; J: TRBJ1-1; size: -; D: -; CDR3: CASSIGGDRADTEAFF; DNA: TGTGCCAGCAGCATTGGGGGGGACAGGGCGGACACTGAAGCTTTCTTT
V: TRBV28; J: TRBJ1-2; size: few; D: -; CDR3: CASSGYYGYTF; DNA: TGTGCCAGCAGCGGGTACTATGGCTACACCTTC
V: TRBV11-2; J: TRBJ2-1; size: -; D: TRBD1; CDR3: CASSPGQGIWDEQFF; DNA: TGTGCCAGCAGCCCTGGACAGGGAATTTGGGATGAGCAGTTCTTC
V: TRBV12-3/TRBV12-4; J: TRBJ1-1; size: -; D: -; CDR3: CASSLIALGSTEAFF; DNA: TGTGCCAGCAGTTTAATCGCCCTGGGAAGCACTGAAGCTTTCTTT
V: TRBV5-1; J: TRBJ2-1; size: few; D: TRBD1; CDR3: CASSPSAQGASQFF; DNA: TGCGCCAGCAGCCCCTCCGCTCAGGGGGCAAGCCAGTTCTTC
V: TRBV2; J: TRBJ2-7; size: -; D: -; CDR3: CASADTRAYEQYF; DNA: TGTGCCAGTGCGGACACGCGGGCCTACGAGCAGTACTTC
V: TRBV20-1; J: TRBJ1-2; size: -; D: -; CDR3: CSARPDGNYGYTF; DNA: TGCAGTGCTAGACCCGACGGCAACTATGGCTACACCTTC
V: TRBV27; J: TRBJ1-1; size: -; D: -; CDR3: CASSSSKALNTEAFF; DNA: TGTGCCAGCAGTTCCTCCAAGGCGCTGAACACTGAAGCTTTCTTT
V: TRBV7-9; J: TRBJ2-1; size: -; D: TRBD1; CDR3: CASTPGTGYETKDNEQFF; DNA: TGTGCCAGCACCCCCGGGACAGGGTATGAGACTAAAGACAATGAGCAGTTCTTC
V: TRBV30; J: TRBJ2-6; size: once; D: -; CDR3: CAWKGTGANVLTF; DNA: TGTGCCTGGAAGGGTACTGGGGCCAACGTCCTGACTTTC
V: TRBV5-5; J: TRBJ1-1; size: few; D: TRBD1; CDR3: CASSRNRGNTEAFF; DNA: TGTGCCAGCAGCAGAAACAGGGGGAACACTGAAGCTTTCTTT
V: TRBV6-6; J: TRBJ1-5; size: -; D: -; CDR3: CASKWTPEGNQPQHF; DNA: TGTGCCAGCAAGTGGACCCCGGAAGGCAATCAGCCCCAGCATTTT
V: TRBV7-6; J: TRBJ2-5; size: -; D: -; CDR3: CASCGGTQYF; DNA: TGTGCCAGCTGCGGTGGGACCCAGTACTTC
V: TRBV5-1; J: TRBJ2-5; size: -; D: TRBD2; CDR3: CASSGGRVTGLTTLTQYF; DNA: TGCGCCAGCAGCGGCGGAAGGGTAACGGGACTAACCACCCTAACCCAGTACTTC
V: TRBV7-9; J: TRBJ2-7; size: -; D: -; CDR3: CASSLVGRGTSYEQYF; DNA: TGTGCCAGCAGCTTAGTCGGGCGGGGAACCTCCTACGAGCAGTACTTC
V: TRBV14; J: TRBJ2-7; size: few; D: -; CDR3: CASSWGPIGPSEQYF; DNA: TGTGCCAGCAGCTGGGGCCCAATCGGGCCTTCCGAGCAGTACTTC
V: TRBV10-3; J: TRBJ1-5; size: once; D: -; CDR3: CAISTGDSYQPQHF; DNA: TGTGCCATCAGTACCGGGGACTCCTATCAGCCCCAGCATTTT
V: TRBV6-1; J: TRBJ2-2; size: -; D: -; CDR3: CASNEQLVGELFF; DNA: TGTGCCAGCAATGAACAGCTCGTCGGGGAGCTGTTTTTT
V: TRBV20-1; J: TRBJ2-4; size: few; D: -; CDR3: CSASVPGSKNIQYF; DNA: TGCAGTGCTAGTGTCCCGGGGTCCAAAAACATTCAGTACTTC
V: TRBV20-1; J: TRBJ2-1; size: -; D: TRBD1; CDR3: CSARGGQGLAGTYNEQFF; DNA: TGCAGTGCCCGTGGGGGACAGGGTCTTGCGGGGACCTACAATGAGCAGTTCTTC
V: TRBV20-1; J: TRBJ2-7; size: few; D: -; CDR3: CSARDSSATYEQYF; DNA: TGCAGTGCTAGAGATTCGTCTGCTACCTACGAGCAGTACTTC
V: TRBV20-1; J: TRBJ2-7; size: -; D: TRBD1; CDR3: CSARPEQGSAYGQYF; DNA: TGCAGTGCTCGTCCTGAACAGGGGTCAGCCTACGGGCAGTACTTC
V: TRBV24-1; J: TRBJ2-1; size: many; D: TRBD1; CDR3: CATSDPTGGYRNEQFF; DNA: TGTGCCACCAGTGACCCGACAGGGGGATATCGAAATGAGCAGTTCTTC
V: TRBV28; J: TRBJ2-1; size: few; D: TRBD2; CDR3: CASSVTSGRSGEQFF; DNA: TGTGCCAGCAGTGTGACTAGCGGCAGATCCGGTGAGCAGTTCTTC
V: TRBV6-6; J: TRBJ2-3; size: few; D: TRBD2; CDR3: CASSFQRAGAKDTQYF; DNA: TGTGCCAGCAGTTTTCAGAGGGCGGGAGCTAAAGATACGCAGTATTTT
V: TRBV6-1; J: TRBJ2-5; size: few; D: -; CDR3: CASSGSGGEETQYF; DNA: TGTGCCAGCAGCGGCTCAGGGGGGGAAGAGACCCAGTACTTC
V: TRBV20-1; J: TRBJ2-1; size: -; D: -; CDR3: CSARAPGVTYNEQFF; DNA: TGCAGTGCCCGAGCACCTGGGGTCACCTACAATGAGCAGTTCTTC
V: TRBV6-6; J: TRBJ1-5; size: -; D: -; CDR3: CASSTGSNQPQHF; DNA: TGTGCCAGCAGTACAGGGAGCAATCAGCCCCAGCATTTT
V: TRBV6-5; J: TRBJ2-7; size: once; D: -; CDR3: CASSTSGASSYEQYF; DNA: TGTGCCAGCAGTACCAGCGGAGCCAGCTCCTACGAGCAGTACTTC
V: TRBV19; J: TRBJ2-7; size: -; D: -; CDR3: CASSIGTGWTYEQYF; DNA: TGTGCCAGTAGTATAGGAACAGGGTGGACCTACGAGCAGTACTTC
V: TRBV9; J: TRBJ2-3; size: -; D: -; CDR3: CASSGSVGPGGRKDLNTQYF; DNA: TGTGCCAGCAGCGGCAGCGTAGGGCCCGGGGGCCGCAAAGATCTAAATACGCAGTATTTT
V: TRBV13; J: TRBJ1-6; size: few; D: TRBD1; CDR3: CASSLGPRTGGGSPLHF; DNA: TGTGCCAGCAGCTTAGGCCCCCGGACAGGGGGCGGTTCACCCCTCCACTTT
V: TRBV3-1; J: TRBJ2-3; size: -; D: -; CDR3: CASSSIDTQYF; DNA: TGTGCCAGCAGCTCCATAGATACGCAGTATTTT
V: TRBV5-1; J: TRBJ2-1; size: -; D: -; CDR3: CASSNGGGGHEQFF; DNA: TGCGCCAGCAGCAACGGAGGGGGGGGACATGAGCAGTTCTTC
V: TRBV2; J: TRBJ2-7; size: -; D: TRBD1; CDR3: CASSSGTGYYEQYF; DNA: TGTGCCAGCAGTTCCGGGACAGGCTACTACGAGCAGTACTTC
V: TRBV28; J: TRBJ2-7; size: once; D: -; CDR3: CASSLAWEQYF; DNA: TGTGCCAGCAGTCTCGCGTGGGAGCAGTACTTC
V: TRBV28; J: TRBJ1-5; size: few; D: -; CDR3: CASSPLSGGGAPYSNQPQHF; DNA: TGTGCCAGCAGCCCCCTAAGTGGTGGGGGGGCCCCTTATAGCAATCAGCCCCAGCATTTT
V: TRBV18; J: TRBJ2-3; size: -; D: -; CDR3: CASSPNEGDTQYF; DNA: TGTGCCAGCTCTCCCAACGAGGGGGATACGCAGTATTTT
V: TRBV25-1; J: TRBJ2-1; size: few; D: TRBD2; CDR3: CASMGTRNYNEQFF; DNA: TGTGCCAGCATGGGGACTAGAAACTACAATGAGCAGTTCTTC
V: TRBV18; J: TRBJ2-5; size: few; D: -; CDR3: CASSPHTTAQETQYF; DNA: TGTGCCAGCTCACCACACACGACAGCCCAAGAGACCCAGTACTTC
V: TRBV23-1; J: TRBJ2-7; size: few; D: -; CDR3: CASSPRFRDYEQYF; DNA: TGCGCCAGCAGTCCCCGTTTCAGAGACTACGAGCAGTACTTC
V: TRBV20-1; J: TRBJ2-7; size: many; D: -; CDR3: CSALRGLHEQYF; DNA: TGCAGTGCTTTACGGGGGCTTCACGAGCAGTACTTC
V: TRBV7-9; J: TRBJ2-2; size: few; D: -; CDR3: CASSSRTGNTGELFF; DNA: TGTGCCAGCAGCTCCCGGACCGGTAACACCGGGGAGCTGTTTTTT
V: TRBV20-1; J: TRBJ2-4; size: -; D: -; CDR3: CSANPGSGRAKNIQYF; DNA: TGCAGTGCAAATCCTGGATCGGGCCGGGCCAAAAACATTCAGTACTTC
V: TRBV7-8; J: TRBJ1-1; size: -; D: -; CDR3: CASSPGLQNTEAFF; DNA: TGTGCCAGCAGTCCAGGACTTCAGAACACTGAAGCTTTCTTT
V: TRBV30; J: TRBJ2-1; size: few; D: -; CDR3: CAWRSPGKWNEQFF; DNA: TGTGCCTGGAGGTCCCCAGGGAAATGGAATGAGCAGTTCTTC
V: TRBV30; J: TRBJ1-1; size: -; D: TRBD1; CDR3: CAWSTRTGEAFF; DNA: TGTGCCTGGAGTACCCGGACAGGGGAAGCTTTCTTT
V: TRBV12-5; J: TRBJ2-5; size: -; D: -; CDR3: CASGLGGYQETQYF; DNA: TGTGCTAGTGGTTTAGGAGGGTACCAAGAGACCCAGTACTTC
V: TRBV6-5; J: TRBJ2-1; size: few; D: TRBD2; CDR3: CATFSGSRLHEQFF; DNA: TGTGCCACCTTTAGCGGGAGTCGCCTCCATGAGCAGTTCTTC
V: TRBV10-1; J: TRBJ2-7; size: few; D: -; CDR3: CASSESQARDEQYF; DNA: TGCGCCAGCAGTGAGTCACAGGCCAGGGACGAGCAGTACTTC
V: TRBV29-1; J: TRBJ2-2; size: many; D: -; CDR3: CSFRVAGELFF; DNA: TGCAGCTTCAGGGTTGCCGGGGAGCTGTTTTTT
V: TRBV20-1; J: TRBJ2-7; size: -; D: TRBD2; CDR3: CSASLEAGAYEQYF; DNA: TGCAGTGCTAGCCTCGAGGCGGGAGCCTACGAGCAGTACTTC
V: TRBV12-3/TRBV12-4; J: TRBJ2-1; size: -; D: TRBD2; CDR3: CASRRTSTTEQFF; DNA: TGTGCCAGCAGGCGGACTAGTACCACTGAGCAGTTCTTC
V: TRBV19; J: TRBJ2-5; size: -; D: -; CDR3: CASSMHQTGRETQYF; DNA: TGTGCCAGTAGTATGCACCAGACAGGACGAGAGACCCAGTACTTC
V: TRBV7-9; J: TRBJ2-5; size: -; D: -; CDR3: CASSLGAGMETQYF; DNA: TGTGCCAGCAGCTTAGGTGCGGGGATGGAGACCCAGTACTTC
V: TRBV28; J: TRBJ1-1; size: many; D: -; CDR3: CASRGLFLTNTEAFF; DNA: TGTGCCAGCAGGGGACTTTTTCTAACTAACACTGAAGCTTTCTTT